These T cell receptor beta chains were read from a single sample in a study of CD8 T cells in ankylosing spondylitis. TCRdb passed the 5' RACE reads through MiXCR, listing each CDR3 protein once. The table lists about 500,000 distinct CDR3 sequences, approximately 5% of them singletons. The sequencing sample was made of blood, either unsorted or a sorted T cell fraction (not recorded which). These receptors were obtained from a male donor with ankylosing spondylitis. Each CDR3 is given with its conserved first and last residue. D genes are given only for firm matches. Rows may omit the clone size; those that give it use once, few, many or a size class.

>many|-|TRBJ2-3|TRBV4-1
TGCGCCAGCAGCCCGGCCCCGGGCACAGATACGCAGTATTTT
CASSPAPGTDTQYF
>many|-|TRBJ2-1|TRBV7-6
TGTGCCAGCAGCCCCCGGTTTAGCCCCGGGGGTTACAATGAGCAGTTCTTC
CASSPRFSPGGYNEQFF
>many|-|TRBJ1-4|TRBV5-1
TGCGCCAGCAGCTTGGTGGTAGCAGGAGGTGAAAAACTGTTTTTT
CASSLVVAGGEKLFF
>few|TRBD1|TRBJ2-5|TRBV5-1
TGCGCCAGCAGTCGACAGGGGGAGGAGACCCAGTACTTC
CASSRQGEETQYF
>-|-|TRBJ2-1|TRBV4-3
TGCGCCAGCAGCCAAGATCTTCCCCACACCGGGACATTATACAATGAGCAGTTCTTC
CASSQDLPHTGTLYNEQFF
>few|-|TRBJ1-1|TRBV20-1
TGCAGTGCGGAAGGATACAGGAGCACTGAAGCTTTCTTT
CSAEGYRSTEAFF
>many|-|TRBJ1-1|TRBV20-1
TGCAGTGCTAGACGAGGGTGGGACACTGAAGCTTTCTTT
CSARRGWDTEAFF
>many|-|TRBJ1-5|TRBV20-1
TGCAGTGTTCAAGGGGCCTCCAATCAGCCCCAGCATTTT
CSVQGASNQPQHF
>many|TRBD1|TRBJ1-1|TRBV28
TGTGCCAGCAGTGCCCCGGGACAGGGGGGATGGACTGAAGCTTTCTTT
CASSAPGQGGWTEAFF
>many|TRBD1|TRBJ2-3|TRBV10-3
TGTGCCATCAGTGAGTCGAGACAGGGAGGCACAGATACGCAGTATTTT
CAISESRQGGTDTQYF
>many|-|TRBJ2-1|TRBV5-6
TGTGCCAGCAGCTTGGTATCCTTCAATGAGCAGTTCTTC
CASSLVSFNEQFF
>many|-|TRBJ1-1|TRBV10-3
TGTGCCATCAGACTGGGAAACACTGAAGCTTTCTTT
CAIRLGNTEAFF
>many|TRBD1|TRBJ1-1|TRBV27
TGTGCCAGCCACCCACTAGACAGGGCTAACCCTAACACTGAAGCTTTCTTT
CASHPLDRANPNTEAFF
>many|TRBD1|TRBJ2-5|TRBV24-1
TGTGCCACCGCCGGGACAGGCCAAGAGACCCAGTACTTC
CATAGTGQETQYF
>many|TRBD2|TRBJ2-5|TRBV20-1
TGCAGTGCTGGAAGAATAGCGGGGGGCCAAGAGACCCAGTACTTC
CSAGRIAGGQETQYF
>-|TRBD2|TRBJ2-3|TRBV7-3
TGTGCCAGCAGCTTACAACTAGCGGGGGGGCAGTCAGATACGCAGTATTTT
CASSLQLAGGQSDTQYF
>many|-|TRBJ2-2|TRBV7-9
TGTGCCAGCAGCTTAAATACCGGGAGAAACACCGGGGAGCTGTTTTTT
CASSLNTGRNTGELFF
>many|TRBD1|TRBJ2-1|TRBV18
TGTGCCAGCTCACCTCCCCCGGGACAGGGGGGATCCTACAATGAGCAGTTCTTC
CASSPPPGQGGSYNEQFF
>many|-|TRBJ2-7|TRBV2
TGTGCCAGCAGCGCCCTCGGATACGAGCAGTACTTC
CASSALGYEQYF
>many|-|TRBJ2-3|TRBV6-6
TGTGCCAGCGATGGTTCTAGCACAGATACGCAGTATTTT
CASDGSSTDTQYF
>many|-|TRBJ2-1|TRBV7-2
TGTGCCAGCAGCCGCGGTAGCGAGGTCTACAATGAGCAGTTCTTC
CASSRGSEVYNEQFF
>many|-|TRBJ2-2|TRBV11-2
TGTGCCAGCAGTTTTGACAGAGAGAACACCGGGGAGCTGTTTTTT
CASSFDRENTGELFF
>few|TRBD2|TRBJ2-5|TRBV11-1
TGTGCCAGCAGCTCCCAGCCTAATAGCGGGACCTATGGGGAGACCCAGTACTTC
CASSSQPNSGTYGETQYF
>many|TRBD2|TRBJ2-3|TRBV7-9
TGTGCCAGCAGTTTTGGACTAGTCACAGATACGCAGTATTTT
CASSFGLVTDTQYF
>-|-|TRBJ2-1|TRBV15
TGTGCCACCAGCAGAGCAGGGGGGAATGAGCAGTTCTTC
CATSRAGGNEQFF
>many|TRBD2|TRBJ2-3|TRBV4-3
TGCGCCAGCAGCCAAGAAGGTAGCGGGGCAGATACGCAGTATTTT
CASSQEGSGADTQYF
>many|-|TRBJ2-3|TRBV5-8
TGTGCCAGCAGCGCGGGACTTAGCACAGATACGCAGTATTTT
CASSAGLSTDTQYF
>many|-|TRBJ1-2|TRBV20-1
TGCAGTGCTGAGACACCGAACTATGGCTACACCTTC
CSAETPNYGYTF
>many|-|TRBJ2-2|TRBV4-3
TGCGCCAGCAGCCAAGAACGATATCCGGGGGTGGGCACCGGGGAGCTGTTTTTT
CASSQERYPGVGTGELFF
>few|TRBD1|TRBJ1-4|TRBV6-1
TGTGCCAGCAGTGGCTGGGACAGCCCGGAGAGGAATGAAAAACTGTTTTTT
CASSGWDSPERNEKLFF
>few|-|TRBJ1-5|TRBV5-5
TGTGCCAGCAGCTTGCGGGCCATGAATCAGCCCCAGCATTTT
CASSLRAMNQPQHF
>-|-|TRBJ2-7|TRBV7-2
TGTGCCAGCAGACCCGGGTTAGGGGGACCGCGGCAGTACTTC
CASRPGLGGPRQYF
>many|-|TRBJ1-1|TRBV15
TGTGCCACCAGCAGACCACTGGGTCCCCGGGACACTGAAGCTTTCTTT
CATSRPLGPRDTEAFF
>many|-|TRBJ2-1|TRBV7-2
TGTGCCAGCAGCTTAGGGTCTGCGGGCTACAATGAGCAGTTCTTC
CASSLGSAGYNEQFF
>-|-|TRBJ2-3|TRBV7-2
TGTGCCAGCAGCTTAACCGGGCCCACAGATACGCAGTATTTT
CASSLTGPTDTQYF
>-|-|TRBJ2-7|TRBV21-1
TGTGCCAGCAGCAAAGCGTACGGGGACGAGCAGTACTTC
CASSKAYGDEQYF
>many|TRBD2|TRBJ2-1|TRBV20-1
TGCAGTACTCGCAAAGCGGGAATAGCCTCCTACAATGAGCAGTTCTTC
CSTRKAGIASYNEQFF
>-|-|TRBJ1-2|TRBV7-9
TGTGCCAGCAGCTTAGTAGCCGTGGAGGGTGGCTACACCTTC
CASSLVAVEGGYTF
>many|-|TRBJ2-7|TRBV7-8
TGTGCCAGCAGCTTACATGGTAAAGGGTACGAGCAGTACTTC
CASSLHGKGYEQYF
>many|-|TRBJ1-1|TRBV6-2/TRBV6-3
TGTGCCAGCAGTGCGAGGATAACGAGAGCTTTCTTT
CASSARITRAFF
>many|TRBD1|TRBJ1-6|TRBV11-2
TGTGCCAGCAGCTCCTTGACAGGGGTTGATTCACCCCTCCACTTT
CASSSLTGVDSPLHF
>many|-|TRBJ2-5|TRBV7-9
TGTGCCAGCAGCTTAGCGGGAATGGCTAAGACCCAGTACTTC
CASSLAGMAKTQYF
>many|-|TRBJ2-5|TRBV6-5
TGTGCCAGCAGTTACTACGAGACCCAGTACTTC
CASSYYETQYF
>many|TRBD1|TRBJ2-5|TRBV20-1
TGCAGTGCCCCGGACAGGGCAGAGACCCAGTACTTC
CSAPDRAETQYF
>many|-|TRBJ2-1|TRBV6-5
TGTGCCAGCAGTTACGGGGCGGGGGCAAACAATGAGCAGTTCTTC
CASSYGAGANNEQFF
>many|-|TRBJ1-5|TRBV12-3/TRBV12-4
TGTGCCAGCAGTTTGTCAGGGAATGGCAATCAGCCCCAGCATTTT
CASSLSGNGNQPQHF
>many|-|TRBJ2-5|TRBV12-3/TRBV12-4
TGTGCCAGCAGCCCGGACACTCAAGAGACCCAGTACTTC
CASSPDTQETQYF
>many|-|TRBJ2-1|TRBV5-1
TGCGCCAGCAGCCAACAGGGAGACTTCTACAATGAGCAGTTCTTC
CASSQQGDFYNEQFF
>many|TRBD1|TRBJ1-1|TRBV6-2/TRBV6-3
TGTGCCAGCATTCGAGGGGGCGGAGACACTGAAGCTTTCTTT
CASIRGGGDTEAFF
>few|-|TRBJ2-7|TRBV5-5
TGTGCCAGCAGCGTGGACACCCTCTCCTACGAGCAGTACTTC
CASSVDTLSYEQYF
>many|TRBD1|TRBJ2-5|TRBV6-1
TGTGCCAGCAGTACCAACAGGGGGCGGAGGGAGACCCAGTACTTC
CASSTNRGRRETQYF
>many|-|TRBJ2-7|TRBV12-3/TRBV12-4
TGTGCCAGCAGCCCGGTCACCCCTCAGTACTTC
CASSPVTPQYF
>many|-|TRBJ1-1|TRBV4-2
TGTGCCAGCAGCCAAGTTGGGGGCATGAACACTGAAGCTTTCTTT
CASSQVGGMNTEAFF
>few|-|TRBJ1-1|TRBV28
TGTGCCAGCAGTGCTACGACAGGGAACACTGAAGCTTTCTTT
CASSATTGNTEAFF
>-|-|TRBJ1-1|TRBV5-1
TGCGCCAGCAGCTTGTTGGCAGGGCAACCTGAAGCTTTCTTT
CASSLLAGQPEAFF